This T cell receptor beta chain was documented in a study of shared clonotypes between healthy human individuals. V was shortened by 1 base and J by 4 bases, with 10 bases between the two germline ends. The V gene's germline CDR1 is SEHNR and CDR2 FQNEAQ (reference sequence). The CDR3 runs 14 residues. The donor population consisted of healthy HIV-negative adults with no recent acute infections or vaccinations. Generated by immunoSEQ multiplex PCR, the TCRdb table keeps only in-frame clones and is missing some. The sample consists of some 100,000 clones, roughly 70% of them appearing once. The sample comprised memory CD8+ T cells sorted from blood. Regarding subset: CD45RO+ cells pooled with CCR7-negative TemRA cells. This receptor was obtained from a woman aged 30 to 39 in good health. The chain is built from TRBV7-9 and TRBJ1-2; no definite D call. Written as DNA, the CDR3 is TGTGCCAGCAGCTTAGACGGACCCGCCTATGGCTACACCTTC. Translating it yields CASSLDGPAYGYTF.